The subject of this entry is one TCR beta chain. Its antigen remains undetermined. No base quality information exists; no much larger clone differs at one position. The sample comes from a study of OX40 agonist ivuxolimab in advanced cancers. For the wider study: The costimulatory receptor OX40 (CD134) was targeted by ivuxolimab, a fully human IgG2 agonistic monoclonal antibody. Intravenous ivuxolimab was administered to patients every 2 weeks at six dose levels: 0.01, 0.1, 0.3, 1.5, 3 and 10 mg/kg. Of the roughly 51 dose-escalation patients, hepatocellular carcinoma was present in around 20, melanoma in approximately 15, renal cell carcinoma in 9 and head and neck cancer in 9. A male proportion of roughly 80% and a mean age of about 60 years, ranging from roughly 20 to 80, were recorded for the dose-escalation cohort. Patients were allowed to have had prior anti-PD-1, anti-PD-L1 or anti-CTLA-4 therapy, and about 40% of the dose-escalation patients had been treated with checkpoint inhibitors. Three dose-escalation patients achieved partial responses, one with hepatocellular carcinoma and two with cutaneous melanoma. The purpose of peripheral TCRbeta sequencing was to test whether ivuxolimab changed TCR sequence diversity and led to clonal T-cell expansion. The paper covers the monotherapy dose-escalation part of the phase I ivuxolimab trial, which included N ≈ 50 patients.

The paper's findings and limits, for the study overall: At doses of 0.1 to 3.0 mg/kg, clonal expansion of both CD4+ and CD8+ blood T cells was observed from baseline to week 6. In the 0.1-3.0 mg/kg groups, partial responders were among the patients with the lowest normalized peripheral clonal expansion, particularly in CD8+ T cells. The antigen specificity of the clonally expanded peripheral T cells was not determined. After ivuxolimab, more expanded clones were found on average in CD8+ T cells than in CD4+ T cells. Low levels of normalized T-cell clonal expansion were also seen in some patients who did not respond.

For sequencing of the TCRbeta CDR3 region, genomic DNA was extracted from the sorted cells. The immunoSEQ Assay was used to sequence the TCRbeta CDR3 regions. Not all clones reach the TCRdb copy of this immuneACCESS table, which keeps in-frame sequences only. Checked studies attribute under half of the gap to unresolved V genes and leave the rest unexplained. For this sample there are about 59,000 clones; 80% to 90% appear just once. 0.3% to 0.45% of the sample comes from the top ten. The trial excluded patients who had a history of autoimmune disease or were on systemic immunosuppression. In every dose cohort, peripheral blood was drawn for TCR sequencing at baseline, cycle 4 day 1, and cycle 7 day 1. The samples were drawn from a first-in-human, open-label, multicenter phase I dose-escalation trial of ivuxolimab. Adults with locally advanced or metastatic head and neck squamous cell, hepatocellular, melanoma or renal cell carcinoma were enrolled in the trial. CD4+ and CD8+ T cells were sorted separately from peripheral blood before TCR sequencing.

From V the trimming removes 4 bases and from J it removes 7 bases, while the gene matches leave 11 bases of the junction unaccounted for. CDR1 SGHDT and CDR2 YYEEEE are derived from the germline V gene. Taken from cysteine to phenylalanine, the CDR3 has 16 residues. Solely the CDR3 DNA is kept, with 48 bases framed from the first base. The receptor chain draws on TRBV5-6 and TRBJ2-1, and 10 junction bases match TRBD1. The source material was CD4+ or CD8+ T cells sorted from blood, sampled in a trial of the OX40 agonist ivuxolimab. This receptor was identified in an adult with an advanced solid tumor such as melanoma, head and neck, liver or kidney cancer. The nucleotide sequence is TGTGCCAGCAGCGCTCCCGGGACAGGGGTTCGAAATGAGCAGTTCTTC. It encodes CASSAPGTGVRNEQFF.